A selection of T cell receptor beta chains follows, all from one sample in a study of OX40 agonist ivuxolimab in advanced cancers. This table comes from immunoSEQ multiplex PCR, and its TCRdb copy is limited to in-frame clones, with some not included. The sample lists tens of thousands of clones; approximately 89% were seen once. Sequenced here: CD4+ or CD8+ T cells sorted from blood, sampled in a trial of the OX40 agonist ivuxolimab. These receptors were obtained from an adult with an advanced solid tumor such as melanoma, head and neck, liver or kidney cancer. CDR3s include the opening cysteine and the closing phenylalanine or tryptophan. Each record gives: D gene, V gene, clone size, J gene, CDR3 protein, CDR3 DNA. The D gene is left open where the match is weak. Some rows mark clone size as missing; the rest say once, few, many or name a class of expanded clone.

D gene: .; V gene: TRBV7-6; clone size: .; J gene: TRBJ2-1; CDR3 protein: CASSKDHGSYNEQFF; CDR3 DNA: TGTGCCAGCTCCAAAGACCATGGCTCCTACAATGAGCAGTTCTTC
D gene: TRBD1; V gene: TRBV7-7; clone size: .; J gene: TRBJ2-1; CDR3 protein: CASSYGTGSRQFF; CDR3 DNA: TGTGCCAGCAGCTACGGGACAGGGTCTCGTCAGTTCTTC
D gene: .; V gene: TRBV27; clone size: .; J gene: TRBJ2-7; CDR3 protein: CASKLANQGEQYF; CDR3 DNA: TGTGCCAGCAAACTAGCGAACCAGGGGGAGCAGTACTTC
D gene: .; V gene: TRBV30; clone size: once; J gene: TRBJ2-3; CDR3 protein: CAWSFKETDTQYF; CDR3 DNA: TGTGCCTGGAGTTTCAAGGAGACAGATACGCAGTATTTT
D gene: .; V gene: TRBV21-1; clone size: .; J gene: TRBJ2-3; CDR3 protein: CASSNHRPKCTQYF; CDR3 DNA: TGTGCCAGCAGCAACCACAGACCCAAATGCACGCAGTATTTT
D gene: .; V gene: TRBV6-5; clone size: .; J gene: TRBJ2-7; CDR3 protein: CASSTGGGVEQYF; CDR3 DNA: TGTGCCAGCAGCACAGGTGGGGGTGTGGAGCAGTACTTC
D gene: TRBD2; V gene: TRBV5-8; clone size: .; J gene: TRBJ2-7; CDR3 protein: CASSPGLAYEQYF; CDR3 DNA: TGTGCCAGCAGCCCGGGACTAGCGTACGAGCAGTACTTC
D gene: .; V gene: TRBV28; clone size: .; J gene: TRBJ1-1; CDR3 protein: CASSLDSSEAFF; CDR3 DNA: TGTGCCAGCAGTTTAGACAGCTCTGAAGCTTTCTTT
D gene: TRBD2; V gene: TRBV11-2; clone size: .; J gene: TRBJ2-3; CDR3 protein: CASSIDGGRARSTDTQYF; CDR3 DNA: TGTGCCAGCAGCATCGACGGCGGGAGGGCCCGGAGCACAGATACGCAGTATTTT
D gene: .; V gene: TRBV6-1; clone size: .; J gene: TRBJ2-5; CDR3 protein: CASSEWASQETQYF; CDR3 DNA: TGTGCCAGCAGTGAATGGGCCAGTCAAGAGACCCAGTACTTC
D gene: .; V gene: TRBV7-9; clone size: .; J gene: TRBJ2-1; CDR3 protein: CASSPPRLIGYNEQFF; CDR3 DNA: TGTGCCAGCAGCCCGCCTAGGTTAATTGGGTACAATGAGCAGTTCTTC
D gene: .; V gene: TRBV6-5; clone size: once; J gene: TRBJ2-1; CDR3 protein: CASREQGSANEQFF; CDR3 DNA: TGTGCCAGCAGAGAACAGGGATCGGCGAATGAGCAGTTCTTC
D gene: .; V gene: TRBV27; clone size: .; J gene: TRBJ2-7; CDR3 protein: CASSPGLSYEQYF; CDR3 DNA: TGTGCCAGCAGCCCAGGGCTCTCCTACGAGCAGTACTTC
D gene: .; V gene: TRBV7-6; clone size: .; J gene: TRBJ2-3; CDR3 protein: CASSLPSGSTDTQYF; CDR3 DNA: TGTGCCAGCAGCCTACCCTCCGGTAGCACAGATACGCAGTATTTT
D gene: TRBD1; V gene: TRBV5-6; clone size: once; J gene: TRBJ2-7; CDR3 protein: CASSPMTGYYEQYF; CDR3 DNA: TGTGCCAGCAGCCCGATGACAGGGTACTACGAGCAGTACTTC
D gene: .; V gene: TRBV4-2; clone size: .; J gene: TRBJ2-7; CDR3 protein: CASSPSGGHEQYF; CDR3 DNA: TGTGCCAGCAGCCCATCAGGCGGTCACGAGCAGTACTTC
D gene: .; V gene: TRBV5-1; clone size: .; J gene: TRBJ2-4; CDR3 protein: CASKLGGTAKNIQYF; CDR3 DNA: TGCGCCAGCAAGTTGGGTGGGACGGCCAAAAACATTCAGTACTTC
D gene: .; V gene: TRBV19; clone size: .; J gene: TRBJ2-3; CDR3 protein: CASSTTSTDTQYF; CDR3 DNA: TGTGCCAGTAGTACAACTAGCACAGATACGCAGTATTTT
D gene: TRBD1; V gene: TRBV6-1; clone size: .; J gene: TRBJ2-3; CDR3 protein: CASSDRGWSTDTQYF; CDR3 DNA: TGTGCCAGCAGTGACAGGGGGTGGAGCACAGATACGCAGTATTTT
D gene: .; V gene: TRBV6-1; clone size: .; J gene: TRBJ2-7; CDR3 protein: CASSDGAAEQYF; CDR3 DNA: TGTGCCAGCAGTGATGGGGCAGCCGAGCAGTACTTC
D gene: .; V gene: TRBV7-2; clone size: .; J gene: TRBJ2-7; CDR3 protein: CASSLGVYEQYF; CDR3 DNA: TGTGCCAGCAGCTTGGGTGTCTACGAGCAGTACTTC
D gene: .; V gene: TRBV6-6; clone size: .; J gene: TRBJ1-3; CDR3 protein: CASSYDPSGNTIYF; CDR3 DNA: TGTGCCAGCAGTTACGACCCCTCTGGAAACACCATATATTTT
D gene: TRBD1; V gene: TRBV7-9; clone size: .; J gene: TRBJ1-1; CDR3 protein: CASSYRRGRGNTEAFF; CDR3 DNA: TGTGCCAGCAGCTACAGAAGGGGGCGCGGGAACACTGAAGCTTTCTTT
D gene: .; V gene: TRBV29-1; clone size: .; J gene: TRBJ1-1; CDR3 protein: CSVEGDYTEAFF; CDR3 DNA: TGCAGCGTTGAAGGGGACTACACTGAAGCTTTCTTT
D gene: .; V gene: TRBV5-5; clone size: .; J gene: TRBJ2-5; CDR3 protein: CASSPRQETQYF; CDR3 DNA: TGTGCCAGCAGCCCGAGACAAGAGACCCAGTACTTC
D gene: TRBD2; V gene: TRBV11-2; clone size: .; J gene: TRBJ2-1; CDR3 protein: CASSLASGTPYNEQFF; CDR3 DNA: TGTGCCAGCAGCTTAGCTAGCGGAACCCCCTACAATGAGCAGTTCTTC
D gene: .; V gene: TRBV14; clone size: .; J gene: TRBJ2-2; CDR3 protein: CASSQVPLRRWTGELFF; CDR3 DNA: TGTGCCAGCAGCCAAGTTCCTTTGCGGAGGTGGACCGGGGAGCTGTTTTTT
D gene: TRBD2; V gene: TRBV5-1; clone size: .; J gene: TRBJ2-1; CDR3 protein: CASSRGDGDNEQFF; CDR3 DNA: TGCGCCAGCAGTCGGGGGGACGGGGACAATGAGCAGTTCTTC
D gene: TRBD2; V gene: TRBV5-6; clone size: .; J gene: TRBJ2-7; CDR3 protein: CASSSGTNSYEQYF; CDR3 DNA: TGTGCCAGCAGTTCCGGGACTAACTCCTACGAGCAGTACTTC
D gene: .; V gene: TRBV27; clone size: .; J gene: TRBJ1-2; CDR3 protein: CASSLGAGDYGYTF; CDR3 DNA: TGTGCCAGCAGTTTAGGGGCAGGGGACTATGGCTACACCTTC
D gene: .; V gene: TRBV15; clone size: .; J gene: TRBJ1-5; CDR3 protein: CATSRDLGENQPQHF; CDR3 DNA: TGTGCCACCAGCAGAGATCTGGGGGAAAATCAGCCCCAGCATTTT
D gene: TRBD2; V gene: TRBV7-2; clone size: .; J gene: TRBJ2-1; CDR3 protein: CASSLSGTSGIYNEQFF; CDR3 DNA: TGTGCCAGCAGCTTATCCGGGACTAGCGGAATCTACAATGAGCAGTTCTTC
D gene: .; V gene: TRBV19; clone size: .; J gene: TRBJ1-4; CDR3 protein: CASSIGWDTEKLFF; CDR3 DNA: TGTGCCAGTAGTATCGGCTGGGACACCGAAAAACTGTTTTTT
D gene: TRBD1; V gene: TRBV28; clone size: .; J gene: TRBJ2-1; CDR3 protein: CASSLLLGQGYEQFF; CDR3 DNA: TGTGCCAGCAGTTTGTTGCTCGGACAGGGGTATGAGCAGTTCTTC
D gene: TRBD2; V gene: TRBV29-1; clone size: .; J gene: TRBJ2-5; CDR3 protein: CSGRLAGVGETQYF; CDR3 DNA: TGCAGCGGTCGACTAGCGGGAGTGGGGGAGACCCAGTACTTC
D gene: TRBD2; V gene: TRBV7-2; clone size: .; J gene: TRBJ2-5; CDR3 protein: CASSSNPGLAGPRGETQYF; CDR3 DNA: TGTGCCAGCAGCTCAAATCCGGGACTAGCGGGTCCCAGAGGGGAGACCCAGTACTTC
D gene: TRBD1; V gene: TRBV19; clone size: .; J gene: TRBJ2-7; CDR3 protein: CASSIWTGGSYEQYF; CDR3 DNA: TGTGCCAGTAGTATATGGACAGGCGGCTCCTACGAGCAGTACTTC
D gene: .; V gene: TRBV27; clone size: .; J gene: TRBJ2-7; CDR3 protein: CASSPGTSYEQYF; CDR3 DNA: TGTGCCAGCAGCCCTGGGACCTCCTACGAGCAGTACTTC
D gene: .; V gene: TRBV4-1; clone size: .; J gene: TRBJ2-5; CDR3 protein: CASSQDPSTWGTVSQETQYF; CDR3 DNA: TGCGCCAGCAGCCAAGATCCCTCAACCTGGGGTACGGTTTCCCAAGAGACCCAGTACTTC
D gene: .; V gene: TRBV5-4; clone size: .; J gene: TRBJ1-2; CDR3 protein: CASSDPGAGRSGYTF; CDR3 DNA: TGTGCCAGCAGCGACCCCGGGGCGGGGAGAAGTGGCTACACCTTC
D gene: .; V gene: TRBV7-9; clone size: .; J gene: TRBJ2-1; CDR3 protein: CASSLGSGLRSYNEQFF; CDR3 DNA: TGTGCCAGCAGCTTAGGATCGGGACTCCGCTCCTACAATGAGCAGTTCTTC
D gene: TRBD2; V gene: TRBV4-2; clone size: once; J gene: TRBJ2-1; CDR3 protein: CASSQDRGREGRSNHEQFF; CDR3 DNA: TGTGCCAGCAGCCAAGATCGGGGGCGGGAGGGCCGATCTAACCATGAGCAGTTCTTC
D gene: .; V gene: TRBV11-2; clone size: .; J gene: TRBJ2-7; CDR3 protein: CASSLEQGKYEQYF; CDR3 DNA: TGTGCCAGCAGCTTAGAACAGGGAAAGTACGAGCAGTACTTC
D gene: TRBD2; V gene: TRBV4-2; clone size: few; J gene: TRBJ2-3; CDR3 protein: CASSQGLAHTDTQYF; CDR3 DNA: TGTGCCAGCAGCCAGGGACTAGCCCACACAGATACGCAGTATTTT
D gene: .; V gene: TRBV10-1; clone size: .; J gene: TRBJ2-1; CDR3 protein: CATSISGRNNEQFF; CDR3 DNA: TGCGCCACTTCCATCTCGGGGAGAAACAATGAGCAGTTCTTC
D gene: .; V gene: TRBV11-2; clone size: .; J gene: TRBJ2-7; CDR3 protein: CASSFSGYEQYF; CDR3 DNA: TGTGCCAGCAGCTTCTCTGGCTACGAGCAGTACTTC
D gene: TRBD1; V gene: TRBV7-6; clone size: .; J gene: TRBJ2-7; CDR3 protein: CASSLEGTGSNEQYF; CDR3 DNA: TGTGCCAGCAGCCTAGAGGGGACAGGGAGTAACGAGCAGTACTTC
D gene: TRBD2; V gene: TRBV28; clone size: .; J gene: TRBJ2-7; CDR3 protein: CASNEGLVIYEQYF; CDR3 DNA: TGTGCCAGCAATGAAGGACTAGTTATCTACGAGCAGTACTTC
D gene: TRBD1; V gene: TRBV5-6; clone size: few; J gene: TRBJ2-1; CDR3 protein: CASSLETGTVDNEQFF; CDR3 DNA: TGTGCCAGCAGCTTGGAAACCGGGACAGTAGACAATGAGCAGTTCTTC
D gene: .; V gene: TRBV27; clone size: .; J gene: TRBJ2-1; CDR3 protein: CASSFNPPRYNEQFF; CDR3 DNA: TGTGCCAGCAGTTTTAACCCGCCTAGATACAATGAGCAGTTCTTC
D gene: .; V gene: TRBV19; clone size: .; J gene: TRBJ1-3; CDR3 protein: CASSILEDSTGNTIYF; CDR3 DNA: TGTGCCAGTAGTATATTGGAGGATTCGACTGGAAACACCATATATTTT
D gene: TRBD1; V gene: TRBV6-6; clone size: .; J gene: TRBJ1-5; CDR3 protein: CASSYRDRVQPQHF; CDR3 DNA: TGTGCCAGCAGTTACAGGGACAGGGTCCAGCCCCAGCATTTT
D gene: TRBD2; V gene: TRBV4-1; clone size: .; J gene: TRBJ2-7; CDR3 protein: CASSQDNIVGGGTYEQYF; CDR3 DNA: TGCGCCAGCAGCCAAGATAACATAGTGGGCGGGGGAACCTACGAGCAGTACTTC
D gene: .; V gene: TRBV10-3; clone size: .; J gene: TRBJ2-2; CDR3 protein: CAISVNTGELFF; CDR3 DNA: TGTGCCATCTCTGTGAACACCGGGGAGCTGTTTTTT
D gene: .; V gene: TRBV14; clone size: .; J gene: TRBJ2-5; CDR3 protein: CASSQDIRKETQYF; CDR3 DNA: TGTGCCAGCAGCCAAGATATAAGGAAAGAGACCCAGTACTTC
D gene: TRBD1; V gene: TRBV7-9; clone size: few; J gene: TRBJ1-4; CDR3 protein: CASRDGQGSTNEKLFF; CDR3 DNA: TGTGCCAGCAGAGATGGACAGGGGTCTACTAATGAAAAACTGTTTTTT